This is a list of T cell receptor beta chains from one sample in a study of tumor and adjacent non-tumor tissue in lung cancer. TCRdb called the multiplex PCR reads again in MiXCR, with one record for every CDR3 protein. The table includes around 99,000 distinct CDR3 sequences, 60% to 65% detected once. The sequenced sample was distant non-tumor lung tissue. The source is a man in his 60s with non-small cell lung cancer. CDR3s include the opening cysteine and the closing phenylalanine or tryptophan. Fields, in order: J gene, D gene, clone size, V gene, CDR3 DNA, CDR3 protein. D genes are given only for firm matches. For some rows the clone size is stated as once, few or many, or as a class when expanded; others skip it.

j_call: TRBJ1-2
d_call: NA
clone_size: many
v_call: TRBV6-2/TRBV6-3
cdr3_nt: TGTGCCAGCAGTTACTCGCGGGGCCCCTATGGCTACACCTTC
cdr3_aa: CASSYSRGPYGYTF

j_call: TRBJ2-5
d_call: TRBD1
clone_size: many
v_call: TRBV29-1
cdr3_nt: TGCAGCGTTGAAGCAGACAGGGGGCGGTCGGAGACCCAGTACTTC
cdr3_aa: CSVEADRGRSETQYF

j_call: TRBJ2-7
d_call: TRBD2
clone_size: NA
v_call: TRBV5-1
cdr3_nt: TGCGCCAGCAGCCCTCTAGCGGGAGGTGGGTACGAGCAGTACTTC
cdr3_aa: CASSPLAGGGYEQYF

j_call: TRBJ2-1
d_call: NA
clone_size: few
v_call: TRBV29-1
cdr3_nt: TGCAGCGTTGAGCTTTACAATGAGCAGTTCTTC
cdr3_aa: CSVELYNEQFF

j_call: TRBJ2-2
d_call: TRBD1
clone_size: NA
v_call: TRBV15
cdr3_nt: TGTGCCACCAGCAGACCCTGGGACAGCGCGAACACCGGGGAGCTGTTTTTT
cdr3_aa: CATSRPWDSANTGELFF

j_call: TRBJ2-1
d_call: TRBD2
clone_size: NA
v_call: TRBV11-2
cdr3_nt: TGTGCCAGCAACACGAGACTAGCGGGGGGGCCGATCGAACAGTTCTTC
cdr3_aa: CASNTRLAGGPIEQFF

j_call: TRBJ2-2
d_call: NA
clone_size: many
v_call: TRBV14
cdr3_nt: TGTGCCAGCAGCCAAGGGGCTCTCTGGGAGCTGTTTTTT
cdr3_aa: CASSQGALWELFF

j_call: TRBJ2-1
d_call: NA
clone_size: NA
v_call: TRBV11-3
cdr3_nt: TGTGCCCGCAGACGGACTACTACGTTTACTGAGCAGTTTTTC
cdr3_aa: CARRRTTTFTEQFF

j_call: TRBJ2-6
d_call: NA
clone_size: NA
v_call: TRBV11-3
cdr3_nt: TGTGCTAGCAGCTTGGATATAAGATCTGGGGCCAACGTCCCGACTTTT
cdr3_aa: CASSLDIRSGANVPTF

j_call: TRBJ1-3
d_call: NA
clone_size: NA
v_call: TRBV6-5
cdr3_nt: TGTGCCAGCACTCTTAGCCCCTGCTCTGGAAACACCATATATTTT
cdr3_aa: CASTLSPCSGNTIYF

j_call: TRBJ1-1
d_call: NA
clone_size: NA
v_call: TRBV4-2
cdr3_nt: TGTGCCAACAGCCAAGAAAAGGGAGGTGTAGCCTTCTTT
cdr3_aa: CANSQEKGGVAFF

j_call: TRBJ2-2
d_call: NA
clone_size: NA
v_call: TRBV4-2
cdr3_nt: TGTGCCAGCAGCCTTTCGACCAGCGATTGGGCCGAGGAGCAGTTTTTT
cdr3_aa: CASSLSTSDWAEEQFF

j_call: TRBJ2-1
d_call: TRBD2
clone_size: NA
v_call: TRBV4-2
cdr3_nt: TGTGCCAGCAGCCAAGATCTGGGGACTAGAGGAAGACGTGAGCAGTTCTTC
cdr3_aa: CASSQDLGTRGRREQFF

j_call: TRBJ2-7
d_call: NA
clone_size: NA
v_call: TRBV11-1
cdr3_nt: TGTCCCAGCAGCTTACTACTGTGCACTTTGAGGGAGCAGTACTTC
cdr3_aa: CPSSLLLCTLREQYF

j_call: TRBJ2-2
d_call: TRBD2
clone_size: many
v_call: TRBV7-9
cdr3_nt: TGTGCCAGCAGCCCAGCCGGACTAGCGGGAAACACCGGGGAGCTGTTTTTT
cdr3_aa: CASSPAGLAGNTGELFF

j_call: TRBJ1-2
d_call: NA
clone_size: NA
v_call: TRBV6-6
cdr3_nt: TGTGCCTGCAGTACCCCCGATGGAGGGAACTATGGCTACACCTTC
cdr3_aa: CACSTPDGGNYGYTF

j_call: TRBJ2-7
d_call: NA
clone_size: few
v_call: TRBV28
cdr3_nt: TGTGCCAGCAGTCCGTCAGGGATGGTCTACGAGCAGTACTTC
cdr3_aa: CASSPSGMVYEQYF

j_call: TRBJ2-1
d_call: NA
clone_size: few
v_call: TRBV20-1
cdr3_nt: TGCAGTGCCCCCCCCAGGGCCGGTGAGCAGTTCTTC
cdr3_aa: CSAPPRAGEQFF

j_call: TRBJ2-7
d_call: TRBD2
clone_size: NA
v_call: TRBV11-2
cdr3_nt: TGTGCCAGCAGCTTAGAAGCAGCGGGAGTGGCGAAGCAGTACTTC
cdr3_aa: CASSLEAAGVAKQYF

j_call: TRBJ1-4
d_call: NA
clone_size: NA
v_call: TRBV11-3
cdr3_nt: TGTGCCAGCAGCGTAGAGACAACCTCAACTAATGAAAAACTGTTCTTT
cdr3_aa: CASSVETTSTNEKLFF

j_call: TRBJ2-7
d_call: TRBD1
clone_size: few
v_call: TRBV7-3
cdr3_nt: TGTGCCAGCAGCCCCCACAGGGGGAACTACGAGCAGTACTTC
cdr3_aa: CASSPHRGNYEQYF

j_call: TRBJ2-2
d_call: TRBD2
clone_size: NA
v_call: TRBV29-1
cdr3_nt: TGCAGCATGTACGGGACTAGCGGAACGAACAGCGGGGAGCTATTTTTT
cdr3_aa: CSMYGTSGTNSGELFF

j_call: TRBJ2-3
d_call: NA
clone_size: many
v_call: TRBV30
cdr3_nt: TGTGCCTGGAGTGTACGGCGTAGCACAGATACGCAGTATTTT
cdr3_aa: CAWSVRRSTDTQYF

j_call: TRBJ2-1
d_call: NA
clone_size: once
v_call: TRBV6-2/TRBV6-3
cdr3_nt: TGTGCCAACAGTGCGACGGGGGAAAATTACAATGAGCAGTTCTTC
cdr3_aa: CANSATGENYNEQFF

j_call: TRBJ2-7
d_call: TRBD1
clone_size: many
v_call: TRBV28
cdr3_nt: TGTGCCACCTTCAGGGGGCACGAGCAGTACTTC
cdr3_aa: CATFRGHEQYF

j_call: TRBJ2-5
d_call: TRBD2
clone_size: NA
v_call: TRBV4-2
cdr3_nt: TGTGTCAGCAGCCAAGGTCCATCGGGGGGGCAAGAGACCCAGTACTTC
cdr3_aa: CVSSQGPSGGQETQYF

j_call: TRBJ2-5
d_call: TRBD1
clone_size: NA
v_call: TRBV28
cdr3_nt: TGTGCCAGCACATCCCAGGGGGCGCCTGAGACCCAGTACTTC
cdr3_aa: CASTSQGAPETQYF

j_call: TRBJ2-3
d_call: TRBD2
clone_size: once
v_call: TRBV5-6
cdr3_nt: TGTGCCATCAACTTGGGTCTAGCGGACCTTAGCACAGATACGCAGTATTTT
cdr3_aa: CAINLGLADLSTDTQYF

j_call: TRBJ2-1
d_call: TRBD1
clone_size: once
v_call: TRBV18
cdr3_nt: TGTGCCAGCTCACCAGCCGGGACAGGCTACAATGAGCAGTTCTTC
cdr3_aa: CASSPAGTGYNEQFF

j_call: TRBJ2-1
d_call: NA
clone_size: NA
v_call: TRBV14
cdr3_nt: TGTGCCATCAGCTATAGTCAAGCCTACAATGAGCAATTCTTC
cdr3_aa: CAISYSQAYNEQFF

j_call: TRBJ2-1
d_call: TRBD2
clone_size: NA
v_call: TRBV28
cdr3_nt: TGTACCAGCAGTATCCCACGGACTAGCGGGAGGGCCGTTGTGCAGTTCTTC
cdr3_aa: CTSSIPRTSGRAVVQFF

j_call: TRBJ1-5
d_call: NA
clone_size: NA
v_call: TRBV6-2/TRBV6-3
cdr3_nt: TGTGCCAGCAGTCCCGACAGCCTTTATCAGCCCCAGCATTTT
cdr3_aa: CASSPDSLYQPQHF

j_call: TRBJ1-5
d_call: NA
clone_size: NA
v_call: TRBV6-2/TRBV6-3
cdr3_nt: TGTGCCGGCAGCTTTGACGGAGGCAATCAGCCCCAACATTTT
cdr3_aa: CAGSFDGGNQPQHF

j_call: TRBJ1-1
d_call: NA
clone_size: few
v_call: TRBV12-3/TRBV12-4
cdr3_nt: TGTGCCAGCAGTTTACGGCAGGAGAACACTGAAGCTTTCTTT
cdr3_aa: CASSLRQENTEAFF

j_call: TRBJ2-6
d_call: TRBD1
clone_size: many
v_call: TRBV12-3/TRBV12-4
cdr3_nt: TGTGCCAGCAGCTCTATTCCGGGACAGGGGGCAAGAGGGGCCAACGTCCTGACTTTC
cdr3_aa: CASSSIPGQGARGANVLTF

j_call: TRBJ2-6
d_call: NA
clone_size: NA
v_call: TRBV11-3
cdr3_nt: TGTGCCAGCAGTGGCAGAGGCTCTGGGGTCAACGTCCTGACTTTC
cdr3_aa: CASSGRGSGVNVLTF

j_call: TRBJ2-3
d_call: NA
clone_size: NA
v_call: TRBV10-2
cdr3_nt: TGCGCCAGCTGTTCTACGAATACACAGTATTTT
cdr3_aa: CASCSTNTQYF

j_call: TRBJ1-2
d_call: NA
clone_size: many
v_call: TRBV11-2
cdr3_nt: TGTGCCAGCAGCTTAGTAGGGGCGGCGGGCTACACCTTC
cdr3_aa: CASSLVGAAGYTF

j_call: TRBJ2-1
d_call: NA
clone_size: few
v_call: TRBV14
cdr3_nt: TGCGCCAGCGGCTCCAACTTAAACAATAAGCAGTTCTTC
cdr3_aa: CASGSNLNNKQFF

j_call: TRBJ2-1
d_call: TRBD2
clone_size: NA
v_call: TRBV4-3
cdr3_nt: TGCGCCAGCAGCCAAGCGGCGGGGGGACTAGCGGGAGCATCCTACAATGAGCAGTTCTTC
cdr3_aa: CASSQAAGGLAGASYNEQFF

j_call: TRBJ2-3
d_call: NA
clone_size: NA
v_call: TRBV5-5
cdr3_nt: TGTGCCAGCAGCTTGGTTGGCGGGGAAGCAGATAGGCAGTATTTT
cdr3_aa: CASSLVGGEADRQYF

j_call: TRBJ2-7
d_call: TRBD1
clone_size: NA
v_call: TRBV6-1
cdr3_nt: TGTACCAGCAGGGAACAGGGGGCCTACGATCAGTACTTC
cdr3_aa: CTSREQGAYDQYF

j_call: TRBJ2-5
d_call: TRBD2
clone_size: many
v_call: TRBV10-2
cdr3_nt: TGCGCCAGCACTTTGAGTCGGGGGGGCCCAGAGACCCAGTACTTC
cdr3_aa: CASTLSRGGPETQYF

j_call: TRBJ2-5
d_call: NA
clone_size: NA
v_call: TRBV6-6
cdr3_nt: TGTGTCAGCAGTTACGGAGTCGGCATGTGGTCGATGGAGACCCAGTACTTC
cdr3_aa: CVSSYGVGMWSMETQYF

j_call: TRBJ1-5
d_call: NA
clone_size: NA
v_call: TRBV28
cdr3_nt: TGTGACAGCAGTTTAGGACGGGGGGACCAGCCCCAGCATTTT
cdr3_aa: CDSSLGRGDQPQHF